One and the same sample provided the 18 T cell receptor beta chains below, sequenced in a study of blood T cell repertoires in COVID-19. Repertoires were generated with immunoSEQ multiplex PCR, while TCRdb's copy carries only in-frame clones and drops some. The sample shows 450,000 or so clones, about 90% of them seen only once. Material: peripheral blood. The receptors derive from a man aged 18 to 30 with COVID-19, enrolled during active disease.

CDR3 residues: CSVGAGVGNEKLFF. CDR3 coding DNA: TGCAGCGTGGGGGCGGGGGTTGGTAATGAAAAACTGTTTTTT. This chain uses TRBV29-1 with TRBJ1-4, with D perhaps TRBD1 (6 bases). The CDR3 loop spans 14 amino acids. CDR1 SQVTM and CDR2 ANQGSEA come from the germline V gene. The germline V and J ends were trimmed by 6 bases and 4 bases, with 15 bases remaining between them.

J is TRBJ1-1 and V is TRBV30; 9 nucleotides align to TRBD1. With 4 bases clipped from V and 10 bases from J, the junction kept 4 bases outside the gene matches. CDR1 and CDR2 (germline): GTSNPN, SVGIG (reference sequence). This CDR3 has 11 amino acids. The chain's CDR3 is CAWMSTGGAFF. CDR3 nucleotides: TGTGCCTGGATGTCGACAGGGGGAGCTTTCTTT.

This rearrangement joins TRBV6-1 to TRBJ2-2, with 10 bases aligning to TRBD2. J gave up 6 bases and V 2 bases, and 12 bases lay outside the gene matches. This CDR3 contains 18 residues. Germline V gene lookup returns CDR1 MNHNS and CDR2 SASEGT. CDR3 bases: TGTGCCAGCAGTGAAAGCCTAGCGGGGGCCCCAGGGGCCGGGGAGCTGTTTTTT. This codes for CASSESLAGAPGAGELFF.

The chain links TRBV12-5 to TRBJ2-5; TRBD2 matches 10 bases. The CDR3 is 16 residues long. With 1 base clipped from V and 5 bases from J, the junction kept 7 bases outside the gene matches. Per the germline V gene, CDR1 is LGHNT and CDR2 is FRNRAP. This CDR3 reads CASGLATLAGSETQYF. The CDR3 DNA is TGTGCTAGTGGTTTGGCGACACTAGCGGGAAGTGAGACCCAGTACTTC.

The genes are TRBV15 and TRBJ1-1; the match to TRBD1 covers 8 bases. CDR1 is LNHNV and CDR2 is YYDKDF in the germline V gene (reference sequence). V lost 1 base, J lost 11 bases, and 6 bases stayed unmatched. CDR3 length equals 13 residues. In DNA, the CDR3 is TGTGCCACCAGCAGAGTACGATCAGGGGGCGCTTTCTTT. As protein: CATSRVRSGGAFF.

The chain is built from TRBV21-1 and TRBJ2-5; TRBD1 reflects the table's D call only, with no check against the DNA. TRBV21-1 corresponds to a pseudogene. This CDR3 is built from 18 residues. The CDR3 region has the DNA TGTGCCAGCAGCGAACCGGTGGGCTTCGTCCCCTCGAGCGAGACCCAGTACTTC. This gives the protein CASSEPVGFVPSSETQYF.

The chain couples TRBV5-1 to TRBJ2-7, with a possible D match to TRBD2 (5 bases). Between the trimmed V and J ends, which lost 1 base and 0 bases, there was a span of 8 bases. The CDR3 runs to 14 residues. Germline V lookup: CDR1 SGHRS, CDR2 YFSETQ. CDR3 bases: TGCGCCAGCAGCTTGTATGCGGGCTCCTACGAGCAGTACTTC. The encoded protein is CASSLYAGSYEQYF. Combining the CDR3 with reference TRBV5-1 and TRBJ2-7 gives the whole variable domain KAGVTQTPRYLIKTRGQQVTLSCSPISGHRSVSWYQQTPGQGLQFLFEYFSETQRNKGNFPGRFSGRQFSNSRSEMNVSTLELGDSALYLCASSLYAGSYEQYFGPGTRLTVT.

The rearrangement uses TRBV11-2 and TRBJ1-1; D gene ambiguous. The length of the CDR3 is 13 residues. Germline V CDR1 and CDR2: SGHAT, FQNNGV. V lost 0 bases, J lost 11 bases, and 13 bases lay in between. The CDR3 protein is CASSLDRTGLAFF. The CDR3 nucleotides read TGTGCCAGCAGCTTAGACCGGACTGGGTTGGCTTTCTTT.

This clone was seen a handful of times. The CDR3: CASSPLAVEAFF. In nucleotides, the CDR3 is TGTGCCAGCTCACCACTTGCGGTTGAAGCTTTCTTT. The chain recombines TRBV18 with TRBJ1-1; no reliable D call. This CDR3 contains 12 residues. Trimming removed 1 base from V and 7 bases from J, with 7 bases in between. Germline-derived CDR1 and CDR2 are KGHSH and LQKENI.

The rearrangement uses TRBV3-1 (or the pseudogene TRBV3-2) and TRBJ1-5; D gene unclear. This CDR3 comprises 13 residues. The V gene lost 4 bases and the J gene lost 4 bases, with 8 bases spanning the gap. The germline V gene has CDR1 LGHDT and CDR2 YNNKEL (reference sequence). The CDR3 bases are TGTGCCAGCAGCCGGCTCAGTAATCAGCCCCAGCATTTT. This translates into CASSRLSNQPQHF.

The chain is built from TRBV4-1 and TRBJ2-7, with D unresolved. This CDR3 has 15 residues. In germline, CDR1 is MGHRA, CDR2 YSYEKL. The V end was cut by 0 bases, the J end by 6 bases, with 15 bases between. The CDR3 protein is CASSQDFSIPSEQYF. DNA for the CDR3: TGCGCCAGCAGCCAAGATTTTAGTATACCGTCCGAGCAGTACTTC.

Concerning this clone: The same CDR3 also results from other DNA sequences found in this sample. This chain uses TRBV3-1 (or the pseudogene TRBV3-2) with TRBJ2-7, with TRBD2 matching over 13 bases. The CDR3 contains 15 residues. Germline lookup yields CDR1 LGHDT and CDR2 YNNKEL (reference sequence). With 3 bases clipped from V and 1 base from J, the junction kept 0 bases outside the gene matches. In nucleotides, the CDR3 is TGTGCCAGCAGCCAGGGACTAGCGGGATCCTACGAGCAGTACTTC. Translating it yields CASSQGLAGSYEQYF.

Note on this clone: This CDR3 is missing its conserved last phenylalanine or tryptophan, likely due to a read error. Because the CDR3's place on the DNA is in doubt, the DNA is left out and the CDR3 is given as listed by TCRdb. The rearrangement joins TRBV2 to TRBJ1-2; the table calls TRBD1, which could not be checked here. The CDR3 has 14 residues if both end residues are counted. From germline, CDR1 is SNHLY and CDR2 FYNNEI. CDR3 in amino acids: CASSEVGPVVPYGY.

The chain uses TRBV7-2 and TRBJ2-3, with 8 bases that match TRBD2. Germline V CDR1 and CDR2: SGHTA, FQGNSA. V gave up 0 bases and J gave up 2 bases; unmatched junction bases: 16. The CDR3 has 20 amino acids. CDR3 protein: CASSLARIPPISGTTDTQYF. CDR3 nucleotides: TGTGCCAGCAGCTTAGCCCGCATCCCCCCCATTAGCGGGACCACAGATACGCAGTATTTT.

V gene TRBV2 combines with J gene TRBJ1-3; possibly TRBD1 for D (5 bases). Germline V lookup: CDR1 SNHLY, CDR2 FYNNEI. This CDR3 spans 15 amino acids. Trimming removed 4 bases at V and 0 bases at J, with 10 bases between. The CDR3, as DNA: TGTGCCAGCAGTGCGGGACTGACCTCTGGAAACACCATATATTTT. Translation gives CASSAGLTSGNTIYF.

CDR3 nucleotide sequence: TGTGCCAGCAGCTTGTCGGGAGGTGGGTACGAGCAGTACTTC. Amino acids: CASSLSGGGYEQYF. The chain links TRBV5-5 to TRBJ2-7; 7 bases match TRBD2. The J segment lost 4 bases and the V segment lost 1 base, leaving 5 bases of the junction unmatched. The CDR3 is 14 residues long. CDR1 and CDR2 (germline): SGHKS, YYEKEE (reference sequence). Full variable domain (missing parts from reference TRBV5-5 and TRBJ2-7): DAGVTQSPTHLIKTRGQQVTLRCSPISGHKSVSWYQQVLGQGPQFIFQYYEKEERGRGNFPDRFSARQFPNYSSELNVNALLLGDSALYLCASSLSGGGYEQYFGPGTRLTVT.

This rearrangement joins TRBV4-1 to TRBJ2-1; the match to TRBD1 covers 7 bases. J gave up 2 bases and V 4 bases, and 11 bases lay outside the gene matches. CDR1 is MGHRA and CDR2 is YSYEKL in the germline V gene. There are 17 residues in the CDR3. The CDR3: CASSPEGASGAYNEQFF. The CDR3 DNA sequence: TGCGCCAGCAGCCCAGAGGGGGCGAGCGGAGCCTACAATGAGCAGTTCTTC.

CDR3 DNA: TGTGCCAGCAGCTGTGGACAGGTTGGTACGGAGACCCAGTACTTC. Its protein product is CASSCGQVGTETQYF. The V gene is TRBV12-1, the J gene TRBJ2-5; no check of the table's D call, TRBD1, against the DNA was made. TRBV12-1 is reported as a pseudogene. This CDR3 spans 15 amino acids.